These 11 T cell receptor beta chains came from one sample sequenced in a study of T cell responses to AZD1222 COVID-19 vaccine. Clones were sequenced by immunoSEQ multiplex PCR, and TCRdb holds only the in-frame ones, with some missing. The top ten hold 16% of the sample, which has over 85,000 clones, roughly 90% seen once. The specimen was peripheral blood, collected 28 days after the second AZD1222 dose. Receptors originate from an adult who received the AZD1222 COVID-19 vaccine.

The chain recombines TRBV2 with TRBJ2-7; 14 bases fit TRBD2. Looked up from germline, CDR1 is SNHLY and CDR2 is FYNNEI. This CDR3 contains 15 residues. The V and J ends lost 6 bases and 6 bases, in that order; junction bases with no gene match: 7. The chain's CDR3 is CASRAGLAGGSEQYF. The DNA for the CDR3 is TGTGCCAGCAGGGCCGGACTAGCGGGAGGTAGCGAGCAGTACTTC.

The chain is built from TRBV7-8 and TRBJ1-6; tentative D call: TRBD1 (6 bases). The CDR3 runs to 15 residues. Germline V gene data show CDR1 as SGHVS and CDR2 as FQNEAQ. Trimming stripped 1 base from V and 10 bases from J, with 14 bases between. Written as DNA, the CDR3 is TGTGCCAGCAGCTTAGTTGGGGGCAACAGATCACCCCTCCACTTT. Encoded protein: CASSLVGGNRSPLHF.

Points on this clone: One junction end disagrees with the germline gene, perhaps due to a read error. The CDR3 DNA follows: TGTGCCAGCAGCCAAGGGACAGAGGTGCTCCGGGACTCCCGAAATAGTTTT. Its translation: CASSQGTEVLRDSRNSF. This chain uses TRBV3-1 (or the pseudogene TRBV3-2) with TRBJ2-3; D is perhaps TRBD1 or TRBD2 (6 bases each). From germline, CDR1 is LGHDT and CDR2 YNNKEL (reference sequence). The CDR3 is 17 amino acids.

The V and J genes are TRBV6-4 and TRBJ2-7; 8 bases match TRBD1. The CDR3 runs to 14 residues. Trimming at V came to 4 bases and at J to 0 bases, leaving 2 bases not matched to a gene. The germline V gene encodes CDR1 MRHNA and CDR2 SNTAGT. CDR3 bases: TGTGCCAGCAGTGTGGGACAGGACTCCTACGAGCAGTACTTC. This gives the protein CASSVGQDSYEQYF.

The chain combines TRBV5-1 with TRBJ1-2; no definite D call. From germline, CDR1 is SGHRS and CDR2 YFSETQ. The CDR3 is made up of 13 amino acids. Trimming left V 1 base short and J 4 bases short, with 8 bases between. The CDR3 here is CASSLTPSYGYTF. CDR3 DNA: TGCGCCAGCAGCTTGACTCCTAGCTATGGCTACACCTTC.

This clone appeared a single time. This rearrangement joins TRBV5-4 to TRBJ2-2; 9 positions match TRBD1. This CDR3 has 14 residues. CDR1 SGHNT and CDR2 YYREEE come from the germline V gene (reference sequence). The V and J ends lost 0 bases and 6 bases, in that order; junction bases with no gene match: 0. DNA for the CDR3: TGTGCCAGCAGCTTGGGACAGGGGGCCGGGGAGCTGTTTTTT. Its translation is CASSLGQGAGELFF. Variable domain in full (rest from reference TRBV5-4 and TRBJ2-2): ETGVTQSPTHLIKTRGQQVTLRCSSQSGHNTVSWYQQALGQGPQFIFQYYREEENGRGNFPPRFSGLQFPNYSSELNVNALELDDSALYLCASSLGQGAGELFFGEGSRLTVL.

Judged by abundance, this clone is medium-sized (0.01 to 0.1%). The chain employs TRBV20-1 and TRBJ2-7, with a possible D match to TRBD2 (6 bases). Trimming left V 7 bases short and J 2 bases short, with 18 bases between. This CDR3 has 14 residues. Germline V lookup: CDR1 DFQATT, CDR2 SNEGSKA (reference sequence). CDR3 loop: CSVSEGTEPYEQYF. The CDR3, as DNA: TGCAGTGTTAGTGAAGGGACTGAACCCTACGAGCAGTACTTC.

The rearrangement uses TRBV6-5 and TRBJ2-2; 8 nucleotides match TRBD2. The germline CDR1 and CDR2 sequences are MNHEY and SVGAGI. Trimming at V came to 2 bases and at J to 6 bases, leaving 5 bases not matched to a gene. The CDR3 has 15 residues. The CDR3 nucleotides read TGTGCCAGCAGTTACACGGGAGGGCAGTCCGGGGAGCTGTTTTTT. Translated: CASSYTGGQSGELFF.

The J gene is TRBJ2-1, the V gene TRBV28, with D hard to call. CDR3 length equals 14 residues. V was pared by 7 bases and J by 10 bases, with 20 bases between. Germline values: CDR1 MDHEN, CDR2 SYDVKM. This CDR3 is CASTFLDKGREQFF. In DNA form, the CDR3 reads TGTGCCAGCACTTTCCTCGACAAGGGCAGGGAGCAGTTCTTC.

The V call is TRBV7-9, the J call TRBJ1-1; D is perhaps TRBD1 (6 bases). The germline CDR1 and CDR2 sequences are SEHNR and FQNEAQ (reference sequence). The CDR3 contains 15 residues. The V end lost 7 bases, the J end lost 2 bases, and 17 bases lay between the germline ends. Written as DNA, the CDR3 is TGTGCCAGCATCAAATCACAGGGTTATAACACTGAAGCTTTCTTT. Amino acid sequence: CASIKSQGYNTEAFF.

The rearrangement uses TRBV3-1 (or the pseudogene TRBV3-2) and TRBJ1-2; 7 bases agree with TRBD1. V was pared by 2 bases and J by 8 bases, with 8 bases of the junction left unmatched. Per the germline V gene, CDR1 is LGHDT and CDR2 is YNNKEL (reference sequence). The CDR3 has 14 residues. DNA of the CDR3: TGTGCCAGCAGCCAATTACAGGGGTTACAGGGCTACACCTTC. It yields the protein CASSQLQGLQGYTF.